The TCR beta chain described here comes from a study of blood T cell repertoires in COVID-19. In the study's own analysis: Amplified reference gene primers provided the basis for estimating nucleated cell counts. Using immunoSEQ multiplex PCR, the repertoire was profiled, and TCRdb retains in-frame clones only, with some absent. V and J calls and clone size are copied from that table; D and trimming were computed from the DNA. The sample records a few hundred thousand clones, less than 90% being singletons. The CDR3 has 13 amino acids. V lost 2 bases to trimming and J lost 4 bases, with 8 bases between them. From germline, CDR1 is SGHAT and CDR2 FQNNGV.

The genes are TRBV11-2 and TRBJ1-1; D gene unclear. Sequencing was carried out using PBMCs or T cells enriched from blood (not recorded which). The receptor's source is a middle-aged woman who had recovered from COVID-19. CDR3 nucleotide sequence: TGTGCCAGCAGCTTAATATATGTCACTGAAGCTTTCTTT. It encodes CASSLIYVTEAFF. Looking up the rest from reference TRBV11-2 and TRBJ1-1 gives the full variable domain: EAGVAQSPRYKIIEKRQSVAFWCNPISGHATLYWYQQILGQGPKLLIQFQNNGVVDDSQLPKDRFSAERLKGVDSTLKIQPAKLEDSAVYLCASSLIYVTEAFFGQGTRLTVV.